The present T cell receptor beta chain was sequenced within a study of neurological immune-mediated disorders. Germline CDR1 and CDR2: SEHNR and FQNEAQ (reference sequence). V shed 6 bases and J shed 9 bases, with 18 bases lying between them. The CDR3 sequence is 14 residues long. TCRdb analysed the 5' RACE reads with MiXCR anew, one entry per CDR3 protein. The top ten clones hold about 2% of a sample with tens of thousands of distinct CDR3 sequences, approximately 9.2% of them seen once. Time point denoted: longitudinal time-point 3. At least ten counts were recorded for this clonotype. The sequencing sample was made of PBMCs. The TCR comes from a woman between 40 and 50 years old in good health. The rearrangement links TRBV7-9 to TRBJ2-1; weak D call: TRBD1 (6 bases). The CDR3 is CASSGTTGNGEQFF. The CDR3 DNA sequence: TGTGCCAGCAGTGGTACTACAGGGAATGGTGAGCAGTTCTTC.